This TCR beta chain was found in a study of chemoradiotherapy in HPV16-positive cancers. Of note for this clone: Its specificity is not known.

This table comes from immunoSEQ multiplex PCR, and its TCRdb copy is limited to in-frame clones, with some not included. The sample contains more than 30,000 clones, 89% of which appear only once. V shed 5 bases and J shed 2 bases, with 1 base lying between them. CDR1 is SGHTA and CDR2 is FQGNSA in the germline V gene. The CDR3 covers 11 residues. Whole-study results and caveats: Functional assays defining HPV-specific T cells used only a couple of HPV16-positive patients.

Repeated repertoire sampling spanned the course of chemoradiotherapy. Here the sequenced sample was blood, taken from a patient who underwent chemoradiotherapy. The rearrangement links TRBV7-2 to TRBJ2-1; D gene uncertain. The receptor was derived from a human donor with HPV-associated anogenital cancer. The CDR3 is CASSPYNEQFF. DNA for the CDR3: TGTGCCAGCAGCCCCTACAATGAGCAGTTCTTC.